These 18 T cell receptor beta chains were sequenced from one sample in a study of OX40 agonist ivuxolimab in advanced cancers. Assay: immunoSEQ multiplex PCR; the TCRdb copy retains only in-frame clones and omits some. Of 20,000 to 25,000 clones listed, about 87% are singletons. The sample was CD4+ or CD8+ T cells sorted from blood, taken in a trial of the OX40 agonist ivuxolimab. Receptors were obtained from an adult with an advanced solid tumor such as melanoma, head and neck, liver or kidney cancer.

This chain joins TRBV4-3 and TRBJ2-2, with 13 bases lining up with TRBD2. The CDR3 consists of 17 residues. CDR1 is LGHNA, CDR2 YSLEER, per germline. The ends lost 3 bases at V and 4 bases at J; junction bases unmatched: 5. For the CDR3, the DNA is TGCGCCAGCAGCCAGGGACTAGCGGGAACACTCACCGGGGAGCTGTTTTTT. This sequence encodes CASSQGLAGTLTGELFF.

This chain connects TRBV10-1 to TRBJ2-2; D is unclear. Germline assignment: CDR1 WNHNN and CDR2 SYGVQD (reference sequence). The CDR3 length is 16 residues. Trimming cost V 0 bases and J 0 bases, with 8 bases left between them. CDR3 bases: TGCGCCAGCAGTGAGTCAAGATCCGCGAACACCGGGGAGCTGTTTTTT. The encoded protein is CASSESRSANTGELFF.

V gene TRBV10-2 combines with J gene TRBJ2-1; 7 bases map to TRBD1. Trimming took 8 bases from V and 3 from J; bases not matched to a gene: 10. Germline V gene data show CDR1 as WSHSY and CDR2 as SAAADI. This CDR3 is 15 amino acids long. CDR3 protein: CASQTGTEFYNEQFF. For the CDR3, the DNA is TGCGCCAGCCAGACCGGGACAGAGTTCTACAATGAGCAGTTCTTC.

The chain joins TRBV4-3 to TRBJ1-3; D perhaps matches TRBD1 (6 bases). V lost 1 base, J lost 0 bases, and 13 bases lay in between. The germline CDR1 and CDR2 sequences are LGHNA and YSLEER. This CDR3 region has 17 residues. As DNA, the CDR3 is TGCGCCAGCAGCCAAGGCAGGGGCGGGGACTCTGGAAACACCATATATTTT. It yields the protein CASSQGRGGDSGNTIYF.

The chain links TRBV9 to TRBJ2-7, with D possibly TRBD2 on 6 matching bases. From germline, CDR1 is SGDLS and CDR2 YYNGEE. The CDR3 totals 14 residues. V gave up 3 bases and J gave up 6 bases, with 16 bases separating them. The CDR3, as DNA: TGTGCCAGCAGCGCCTCCGGCGGGCGGGGCGAGCAGTACTTC. Translated, it gives CASSASGGRGEQYF.

This chain uses TRBV27 with TRBJ1-2; D is ambiguous. The V gene's germline CDR1 is MNHEY and CDR2 SMNVEV (reference sequence). Trimming took off 8 bases at V and 6 bases at J, with 13 bases between the two ends. The CDR3 sequence is 12 residues long. CDR3 sequence: CASGSHPHGYTF. In nucleotides, the CDR3 is TGTGCCAGCGGCTCGCACCCCCATGGCTACACCTTC.

The rearrangement joins TRBV27 to TRBJ1-2; a weak D match, TRBD1 (5 bases). CDR1 MNHEY and CDR2 SMNVEV come from the germline V gene (reference sequence). V was trimmed by 4 bases and J by 8 bases, leaving 11 bases between them. The CDR3 runs 12 residues. Here the CDR3 DNA reads TGTGCCAGCAGTTCCTACGGGACGGGCTACACCTTC. Its translation: CASSSYGTGYTF.

The chain employs TRBV12-5 and TRBJ1-1; D gene uncertain. CDR1 and CDR2 from the germline V gene are LGHNT and FRNRAP. Trimming removed 8 bases from V and 6 bases from J, with 10 bases in between. This CDR3 comprises 11 residues. The chain's CDR3 is CASQEGAEAFF. The CDR3 DNA follows: TGTGCTAGTCAGGAAGGCGCTGAAGCTTTCTTT.

The rearrangement links TRBV27 to TRBJ1-1; possibly TRBD1 for D (5 bases). This CDR3 is 14 amino acids long. The germline V gene has CDR1 MNHEY and CDR2 SMNVEV (reference sequence). V was trimmed by 0 bases and J by 5 bases, leaving 10 bases between them. The CDR3 is CASSLSLGPTEAFF. In nucleotides, the CDR3 is TGTGCCAGCAGTTTATCGTTGGGGCCAACTGAAGCTTTCTTT.

V and J are TRBV18 and TRBJ1-2, with D perhaps matching TRBD1 (5 bases). Germline values: CDR1 KGHSH, CDR2 LQKENI. The CDR3 length is 13 residues. V was pared by 2 bases and J by 5 bases, with 9 bases between. CDR3 coding DNA: TGTGCCAGCTCACCAGGGGACCTTTATGGCTACACCTTC. This gives the protein CASSPGDLYGYTF.

The V and J genes are TRBV11-2 and TRBJ2-3, with D possibly being TRBD1 or TRBD2 (6 bases each). Trimming took 5 bases from V and 4 from J, leaving 19 bases between them. This CDR3 has 16 amino acids. Germline CDR1 reads SGHAT; CDR2 reads FQNNGV. The CDR3 DNA is TGTGCCAGCAGCCCTGGGGGGCATGGGCGGTCAGATACGCAGTATTTT. Translation: CASSPGGHGRSDTQYF. Supplemented by reference TRBV11-2 and TRBJ2-3, the full variable domain reads EAGVAQSPRYKIIEKRQSVAFWCNPISGHATLYWYQQILGQGPKLLIQFQNNGVVDDSQLPKDRFSAERLKGVDSTLKIQPAKLEDSAVYLCASSPGGHGRSDTQYFGPGTRLTVL.

The chain links TRBV10-3 to TRBJ2-1; weak D call: TRBD1 (7 bases). The CDR3 covers 17 residues. Germline CDR1 and CDR2: ENHRY and SYGVKD. V gave up 4 bases and J gave up 0 bases, with 16 bases separating them. CDR3 residues: CAISAPGGQYSYNEQFF. The CDR3 bases are TGTGCCATCAGTGCCCCCGGGGGACAGTACTCCTACAATGAGCAGTTCTTC.

The chain combines TRBV19 with TRBJ2-1, with D tentatively TRBD1 or TRBD2 (5 bases each). The V gene lost 1 base and the J gene lost 0 bases, with 7 bases spanning the gap. This CDR3 region has 15 residues. The germline gives CDR1 LNHDA, CDR2 SQIVND (reference sequence). The CDR3 spells CASSIGGGSYNEQFF. The CDR3 nucleotides are TGTGCCAGTAGTATAGGTGGGGGCTCCTACAATGAGCAGTTCTTC.

This chain links TRBV9 with TRBJ1-1, with a possible D match to TRBD1 (6 bases). Per germline, CDR1 SGDLS and CDR2 YYNGEE. The germline V and J ends were trimmed by 3 bases and 0 bases, with 18 bases remaining between them. This CDR3 contains 17 residues. CDR3 in amino acids: CASSASPSDRMNTEAFF. DNA of the CDR3: TGTGCCAGCAGCGCCTCTCCGTCCGACAGGATGAACACTGAAGCTTTCTTT.

The chain combines TRBV7-8 with TRBJ1-2; D gene unclear. CDR1 SGHVS and CDR2 FQNEAQ come from the germline V gene. CDR3 length: 11 residues. The germline V and J ends were trimmed by 4 bases and 0 bases, with 0 bases remaining between them. The CDR3 sequence: CASSSNYGYTF. DNA for the CDR3: TGTGCCAGCAGCTCTAACTATGGCTACACCTTC.

The V call is TRBV29-1, the J call TRBJ1-4; D unresolved. Per the germline V gene, CDR1 is SQVTM and CDR2 is ANQGSEA. The CDR3 runs to 12 residues. V lost 0 bases and J 5 bases, leaving 4 bases between the germline ends. The CDR3 DNA reads TGCAGCGTTGAAGAACAGAATGAAAAACTGTTTTTT. Residues: CSVEEQNEKLFF.

The gene calls are TRBV7-9 and TRBJ1-1, with D hard to call. CDR1 SEHNR and CDR2 FQNEAQ come from the germline V gene (reference sequence). Between the trimmed V and J ends, which lost 4 bases and 6 bases, there was a span of 9 bases. There are 12 residues in the CDR3. Written as DNA, the CDR3 is TGTGCCAGCAGCTCTGACACCCCTGAAGCTTTCTTT. This gives the protein CASSSDTPEAFF.

V usage is TRBV11-2 and J usage is TRBJ1-2, with D possibly TRBD1 on 5 matching bases. The V and J ends lost 0 bases and 4 bases respectively, with 12 bases between them. Germline CDR1 SGHAT, CDR2 FQNNGV. This CDR3 comprises 15 residues. CDR3 amino acids: CASSLDVGRGYGYTF. The CDR3 DNA follows: TGTGCCAGCAGCTTAGACGTAGGGAGGGGCTATGGCTACACCTTC.